Below are 15 T cell receptor beta chains sequenced from a single sample in a study of cytomegalovirus exposure and HLA in healthy donors (dated by TCRdb to 2016 to 2017). Receptor libraries were prepared by the immunoSEQ multiplex PCR assay. For the multiplex PCR, a mixture combining 60 forward primers for TCR Vbeta segments and 13 reverse primers for TCR Jbeta segments was used. The immuneACCESS repertoire file appears here via TCRdb, limited to in-frame rearrangements. These files lack a portion of the clones; in checked studies, under half of the deficit traces to unresolved V genes, and the cause of the others is not known. Here the sample has hundreds of thousands of clones; about 85% occur a single time. The ten largest clonotypes hold 0.2% to 0.25% of the sample. The sample taken for sequencing was PBMCs. All receptors derive from a girl between 2 and 10 years old in good health and CMV-seronegative.

The chain recombines TRBV7-8 with TRBJ2-3; TRBD1 matches at 10 bases. V was clipped by 1 base and J by 8 bases; unmatched bases: 3. CDR3 length: 14 amino acids. Per germline, CDR1 SGHVS and CDR2 FQNEAQ. Here the CDR3 reads CASSLEDRGSTQYF. Here the CDR3 DNA reads TGTGCCAGCAGCTTAGAGGACAGGGGGTCTACGCAGTATTTT.

The chain carries TRBV7-6 and TRBJ2-7, with D possibly TRBD2 on 6 matching bases. From germline, CDR1 is SGHVS and CDR2 FNYEAQ. The CDR3 spans 13 residues. Trimming stripped 5 bases from V and 4 bases from J, with 12 bases between. CDR3 region: CASSLGGEYEQYF. As DNA, the CDR3 is TGTGCCAGCAGCCTAGGCGGGGAATACGAGCAGTACTTC.

This clone appeared a few times. The J gene is TRBJ2-7, the V gene TRBV2; D is unclear. CDR1 is SNHLY, CDR2 FYNNEI, per germline. The CDR3 is made up of 11 amino acids. V was clipped by 7 bases and J by 7 bases, with 11 bases between them. The CDR3 sequence: CASILGAEQYF. The CDR3 DNA reads TGTGCCAGCATTTTAGGAGCAGAGCAGTACTTC.

The chain uses TRBV4-2 and TRBJ2-7; tentatively, D is TRBD2 (6 bases). The V gene's germline CDR1 is LGHNA and CDR2 YNFKEQ. This CDR3 comprises 17 residues. The germline V and J ends were trimmed by 4 bases and 0 bases, with 19 bases remaining between them. The CDR3 coding sequence is TGTGCCAGCAGCCCGACGGGCGGCGGGACTTACTCCTACGAGCAGTACTTC. Translated, it gives CASSPTGGGTYSYEQYF.

With respect to this clone: Its ends do not fully match the called genes, so a read error is possible. This chain links TRBV6-1 with TRBJ2-7, with TRBD2 matching 7 bases. The CDR3 consists of 16 residues. Looked up from germline, CDR1 is MNHNS and CDR2 is SASEGT. The CDR3 DNA reads TGTGCCAGCAGCGAAGGACGAGGCGGGGGACCCTACGAGCAGTACTTC. Translated: CASSEGRGGGPYEQYF.

The gene calls are TRBV9 and TRBJ1-4; D possibly corresponds to TRBD1 (6 bases). Germline V gene sequence: CDR1 SGDLS, CDR2 YYNGEE. This CDR3 comprises 14 residues. The V end was cut by 0 bases, the J end by 5 bases, with 8 bases between. The CDR3 here is CASSVGGQNEKLFF. The CDR3 nucleotides are TGTGCCAGCAGCGTAGGTGGACAGAATGAAAAACTGTTTTTT.

The V and J genes are TRBV6-5 and TRBJ1-2, with TRBD1 matching over 7 bases. The CDR3 spans 14 residues. Germline loops: CDR1 MNHEY, CDR2 SVGAGI. V shed 2 bases, J shed 3 bases, and the junction held 3 bases outside the gene matches. CDR3 protein: CASSYRDSYYGYTF. The CDR3 DNA reads TGTGCCAGCAGTTACCGGGACAGCTACTATGGCTACACCTTC.

The V gene is TRBV7-9, the J gene TRBJ2-7; tentatively, D is TRBD2 (6 bases). Between the trimmed V and J ends, which lost 1 base and 4 bases, there was a span of 17 bases. CDR3 length equals 16 residues. CDR1 and CDR2 from the germline V gene are SEHNR and FQNEAQ (reference sequence). The CDR3 reads CASSLVALGSGYEQYF. In DNA, the CDR3 is TGTGCCAGCAGCTTAGTTGCGTTGGGTAGCGGATACGAGCAGTACTTC.

This clone was seen more than once but under ten times. This rearrangement joins TRBV5-6 to TRBJ2-3, with no clear D. Germline CDR1 and CDR2: SGHDT and YYEEEE. V shed 5 bases and J shed 0 bases, with 19 bases lying between them. This CDR3 has 17 residues. DNA for the CDR3: TGTGCCAGCAGTCCTACTGGAGTCCGGATTAGCACAGATACGCAGTATTTT. It translates to CASSPTGVRISTDTQYF. Full variable domain (outside the CDR3, taken from reference TRBV5-6 and TRBJ2-3): DAGVTQSPTHLIKTRGQQVTLRCSPKSGHDTVSWYQQALGQGPQFIFQYYEEEERQRGNFPDRFSGHQFPNYSSELNVNALLLGDSALYLCASSPTGVRISTDTQYFGPGTRLTVL.

This chain joins TRBV7-9 and TRBJ1-1; 8 bases map to TRBD1. CDR1 and CDR2 (germline): SEHNR, FQNEAQ (reference sequence). CDR3 length: 15 residues. Trimming took 4 bases from V and 2 from J; bases not matched to a gene: 6. CDR3 region: CASSSKGQDNTEAFF. As DNA, the CDR3 is TGTGCCAGCAGCTCAAAGGGACAGGATAACACTGAAGCTTTCTTT. The full variable domain, completed using reference TRBV7-9 and TRBJ1-1, is DTGVSQNPRHKITKRGQNVTFRCDPISEHNRLYWYRQTLGQGPEFLTYFQNEAQLEKSRLLSDRFSAERPKGSFSTLEIQRTEQGDSAMYLCASSSKGQDNTEAFFGQGTRLTVV.

The gene calls are TRBV7-8 and TRBJ2-2; possible D gene TRBD2, 5 bases. This CDR3 spans 16 amino acids. Germline-derived CDR1 and CDR2 are SGHVS and FQNEAQ. V gave up 1 base and J gave up 3 bases, with 12 bases separating them. The CDR3 DNA sequence: TGTGCCAGCAGCTTAGTTGAGGGTTGGTACACCGGGGAGCTGTTTTTT. It specifies CASSLVEGWYTGELFF.

This clone came up once. The V and J genes are TRBV9 and TRBJ2-7; a weak D match, TRBD2 (5 bases). The germline V and J ends were trimmed by 0 bases and 4 bases, with 14 bases remaining between them. Per germline, CDR1 SGDLS and CDR2 YYNGEE. This CDR3 is built from 15 residues. The CDR3 loop reads CASSVGLTSTYEQYF. The CDR3 DNA is TGTGCCAGCAGCGTAGGGCTCACTAGTACTTACGAGCAGTACTTC. Variable domain in full (rest from reference TRBV9 and TRBJ2-7): DSGVTQTPKHLITATGQRVTLRCSPRSGDLSVYWYQQSLDQGLQFLIQYYNGEERAKGNILERFSAQQFPDLHSELNLSSLELGDSALYFCASSVGLTSTYEQYFGPGTRLTVT.

The rearrangement links TRBV7-9 to TRBJ2-2; D is uncertain. The CDR3 extends over 14 amino acids. Trimming removed 6 bases at V and 4 bases at J, with 12 bases between. CDR1 SEHNR and CDR2 FQNEAQ come from the germline V gene (reference sequence). DNA of the CDR3: TGTGCCAGCAGTGGTCGAAGCCTCACCGGGGAGCTGTTTTTT. This codes for CASSGRSLTGELFF.

J is TRBJ1-1 and V is TRBV6-5; D possibly corresponds to TRBD1 (6 bases). CDR1 and CDR2 (germline): MNHEY, SVGAGI. Trimming stripped 2 bases from V and 5 bases from J, with 15 bases between. This CDR3 spans 15 amino acids. The CDR3 DNA sequence: TGTGCCAGCAGTTACACAGGGACCCACGGGACTGAAGCTTTCTTT. This encodes CASSYTGTHGTEAFF.

About this clone itself: Germline and junction disagree at one end, which may indicate a read error. CDR3 sequence (DNA): TGTTCCAGCATCCAGACAGCTAACACTGAAGCTTTCTTT. It codes for CSSIQTANTEAFF. This chain uses TRBV7-9 with TRBJ1-1, with TRBD1 as a possible D gene (5 bases). This CDR3 has 13 amino acids. Germline CDR1 SEHNR, CDR2 FQNEAQ (reference sequence).